This T cell receptor (beta chain) was identified during a study of cytomegalovirus exposure and HLA in healthy donors. As concerns this clone: Antigen: not known.

Both 60 Vbeta primers and 13 Jbeta primers went into the PCR. Repertoires were generated with immunoSEQ multiplex PCR, while TCRdb's copy carries only in-frame clones and drops some. Of about 150,000 clones listed, about 80% were seen once; the top ten hold about 15%. In nominal health when sampled, donors likely had unrecorded immune exposures nonetheless. The CDR3 has 14 amino acids. CDR1 is MGHRA and CDR2 is YSYEKL in the germline V gene. Between the trimmed V and J ends, which lost 3 bases and 4 bases, there was a span of 12 bases. Study-wide results and limits: It emerged from a later analysis that several of the most significant clusters appeared to be linked to common viral pathogens. Later analysis reportedly placed an Asian-associated ancestry cluster below the roughly 700-donor mean in N-insertions. Within an earlier analysis, most TCR beta V segments proved productive either about 87% or about 30% of the time.

Sequencing was carried out using PBMCs. The TCR comes from a middle-aged woman in good health and CMV-seronegative. The genes are TRBV4-1 and TRBJ1-2; unclear D gene. The CDR3 protein is CASSHPLAVYGYTF. CDR3 in DNA: TGCGCCAGCAGCCACCCTTTGGCTGTCTATGGCTACACCTTC.